This T cell receptor beta chain was captured in a study of response to subunit inactivated influenza vaccine. General study points: There was a suggestion from the authors that each seasonal influenza vaccination recruits few new T cells.

A word on this clonotype: The antigen is unknown.

TCRdb ran MiXCR on the RT-PCR reads and lists one entry per CDR3 protein. Here the sample spans roughly 620,000 distinct CDR3 sequences, around 11% being singletons. Germline V gene data show CDR1 as DFQATT and CDR2 as SNEGSKA (reference sequence). The CDR3 has 13 amino acids. Another study also made use of these data, one on T cells expressing NK-cell markers. Per that paper: Synthesis of TCR beta cDNA relied on 5'RACE template switching carrying UMIs. The dominant NKG2C+ clonotypes represented 1.0-7.0% of CD8+ T cells in six donors. Topping the CD3+CD56-NKG2C+ fraction as well were these clonotypes, in a handful of donors.

This sequence was found in a man aged 50 or older who received an inactivated influenza vaccine. Here the sequenced sample was PBMCs from blood, taken on the day of vaccination. J is TRBJ2-4 and V is TRBV20-1; the D is unclear. The CDR3 sequence: CSSEVFAKNIQYF. DNA for the CDR3: TGCTCTTCTGAGGTCTTCGCCAAAAACATTCAGTACTTC.